This T cell receptor (beta chain) stems from a study of blood T cell repertoires in COVID-19. Study information: PBMCs, B-cell-depleted T cells, or T cells were the source of the cDNA or gDNA that made up the material.

The CDR3 loop spans 17 amino acids. In germline, CDR1 is SGHKS, CDR2 YYEKEE (reference sequence). J gave up 0 bases and V 2 bases, and 10 bases lay outside the gene matches. Clones were sequenced by immunoSEQ multiplex PCR, and TCRdb holds only the in-frame ones, with some missing. The data hold fewer than 200,000 clones, with around four fifths observed a single time. The sequencing input was peripheral blood. The gene calls are TRBV5-5 and TRBJ2-7; 8 nucleotides match TRBD1. This sequence originates from a woman at least 80 years old with COVID-19, enrolled during active disease. The CDR3 DNA follows: TGTGCCAGCAGCTTCAGGGCAGGGGGCCTTGGCTCCTACGAGCAGTACTTC. It is translated as CASSFRAGGLGSYEQYF. Together with reference TRBV5-5 and TRBJ2-7, the CDR3 gives the full variable domain: DAGVTQSPTHLIKTRGQQVTLRCSPISGHKSVSWYQQVLGQGPQFIFQYYEKEERGRGNFPDRFSARQFPNYSSELNVNALLLGDSALYLCASSFRAGGLGSYEQYFGPGTRLTVT.